This TCR beta chain originates from a study of T cells in Graves' hyperthyroidism and ophthalmopathy. J was trimmed by 3 bases and V by 6 bases; bases with no gene match: 9. This CDR3 has 16 amino acids. At least ten counts were recorded for this clonotype. Its antigen is unidentified. Study findings and constraints: Blood held most thyroid clonotypes expanded above 0.001 frequency. A median 6.5 months before onset, the model predicted ophthalmopathy.

Amplification of TCR beta CDR3 regions was performed using RNA transcripts as template. With the HTBI primer set, the TCR CDR3 went through a first round of RT-PCR. Each CDR3 protein gets one entry after TCRdb re-called the multiplex PCR reads with MiXCR. The sample holds almost 600,000 distinct CDR3 sequences, approximately 15% seen once. The chain is built from TRBV12-3 or TRBV12-4 and TRBJ1-2; TRBD1 agrees at 11 bases. This receptor was identified in a woman younger than 45 with Graves' hyperthyroidism that later progressed to Graves' ophthalmopathy. Sequenced sample: blood. CDR3 nucleotide sequence: TGTGCCAGCAGCCCCATGCCGGGACAGGGGGACTATGGCTACACCTTC. This codes for CASSPMPGQGDYGYTF.